This T cell receptor beta chain was sequenced in a study of tumor-infiltrating lymphocytes in glioblastoma multiforme. The study, taken as a whole, reports: Just one glioblastoma patient contributed to the TCR-mutation comparison. T cells were not sorted into functional subsets.

Multiple V-beta primers and a C-beta primer amplified TCRB from RNA. No unique molecular identifiers were described for these TCRB libraries. TCRdb reprocessed the multiplex PCR reads via MiXCR and lists one record per CDR3 protein. The sample has roughly 15,000 distinct CDR3 sequences, 65% to 85% seen once. In germline, CDR1 is MNHEY, CDR2 SVGAGI. V trimming: 6 bases; J trimming: 0 bases; junction bases outside the gene matches: 5. CDR3 length equals 15 residues. As for this clonotype: What it recognizes is unknown.

The receptor was derived from a male donor with glioblastoma. The chain combines TRBV6-5 with TRBJ2-3, with 8 positions matching TRBD1. The specimen was brain tumor tissue. The CDR3 here is CASSNRDRSTDTQYF. CDR3 in DNA: TGTGCCAGCAGCAACCGGGACAGGAGCACAGATACGCAGTATTTT.